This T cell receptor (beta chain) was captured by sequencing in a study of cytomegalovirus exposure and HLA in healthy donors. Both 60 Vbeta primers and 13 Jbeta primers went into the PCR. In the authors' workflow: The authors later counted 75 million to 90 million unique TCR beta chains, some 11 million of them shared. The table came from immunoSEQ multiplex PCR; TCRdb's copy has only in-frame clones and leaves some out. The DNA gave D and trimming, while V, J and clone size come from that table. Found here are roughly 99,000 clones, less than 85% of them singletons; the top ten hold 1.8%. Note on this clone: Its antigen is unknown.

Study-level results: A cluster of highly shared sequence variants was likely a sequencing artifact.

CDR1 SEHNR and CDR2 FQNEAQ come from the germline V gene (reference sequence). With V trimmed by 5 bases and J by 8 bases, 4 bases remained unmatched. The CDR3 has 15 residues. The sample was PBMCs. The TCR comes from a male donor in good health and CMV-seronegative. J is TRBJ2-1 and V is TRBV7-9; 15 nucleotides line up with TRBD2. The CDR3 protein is CASSPGLAGGDEQFF. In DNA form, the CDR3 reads TGTGCCAGCAGCCCGGGACTAGCGGGAGGAGATGAGCAGTTCTTC.